This TCR beta chain was profiled in a study of CXCR3-negative and CXCR3-positive naive CD8 T cells. The authors prepared UMI-labeled TRB cDNA libraries by 5' RACE. TCRdb reprocessed the 5' RACE reads and reports one entry per CDR3 protein, with no DNA. This table holds about 130,000 distinct CDR3 sequences. The CDR3 sequence is 14 residues long. Germline CDR1 SGHVS, CDR2 FQNEAQ. The TCR originated in a human donor in good health. Some clones in this sample may be carry-over from other donors' samples. Source material: naive CXCR3- CD8+ T cells from blood. The subset was: CD45RO-CCR7+CD27+CD95- naive CD8+ T cells lacking CXCR3 (TNR3-). The rearrangement joins TRBV7-8 to TRBJ2-5; the D call from TCRdb, TRBD1, cannot be confirmed without DNA. CDR3 sequence reads: CASSISGGPETQYF.